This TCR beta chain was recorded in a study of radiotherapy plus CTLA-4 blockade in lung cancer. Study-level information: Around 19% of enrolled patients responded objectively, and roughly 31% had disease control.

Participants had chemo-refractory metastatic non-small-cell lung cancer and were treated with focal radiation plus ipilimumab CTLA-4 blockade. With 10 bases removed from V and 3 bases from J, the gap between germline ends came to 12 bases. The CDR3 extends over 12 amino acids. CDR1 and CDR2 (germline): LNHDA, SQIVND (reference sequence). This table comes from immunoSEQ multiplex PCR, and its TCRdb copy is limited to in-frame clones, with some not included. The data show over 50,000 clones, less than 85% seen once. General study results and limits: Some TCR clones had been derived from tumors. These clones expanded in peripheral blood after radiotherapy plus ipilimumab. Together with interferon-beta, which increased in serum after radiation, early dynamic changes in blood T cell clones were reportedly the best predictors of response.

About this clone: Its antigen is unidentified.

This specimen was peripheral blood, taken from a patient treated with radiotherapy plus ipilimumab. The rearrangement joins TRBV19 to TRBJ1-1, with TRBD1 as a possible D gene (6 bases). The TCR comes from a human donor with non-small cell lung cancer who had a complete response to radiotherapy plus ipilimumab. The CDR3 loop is CATRTVDTEAFF. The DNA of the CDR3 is TGTGCCACACGGACAGTCGACACTGAAGCTTTCTTT.